Each of the 10 T cell receptor beta chains below was sequenced from the same sample in a study of blood T cell repertoires in COVID-19 (dated by TCRdb to the early 2020s). Libraries were constructed by the immunoSEQ multiplex PCR assay. Not all clones reach the TCRdb copy of this immuneACCESS table, which keeps in-frame sequences only. Checked studies attribute under half of the gap to unresolved V genes and leave the rest unexplained. The sample records some 120,000 clones, approximately 90% of which are singletons. The top ten hold over 15% of the sample. Sequenced: peripheral blood. These receptors were obtained from a human donor with acute or convalescent COVID-19. The donor label of this sample is uncertain.

This clone was seen more than once but under ten times. V usage is TRBV19 and J usage is TRBJ2-7; 8 positions agree with TRBD2. The germline gives CDR1 LNHDA, CDR2 SQIVND (reference sequence). V dropped 6 bases and J dropped 2; count of bases not matched to a gene: 6. This CDR3 contains 14 residues. The CDR3 reads CASSLAGATYEQYF. DNA for the CDR3: TGTGCCAGTAGCCTAGCGGGCGCTACCTACGAGCAGTACTTC.

This chain connects TRBV5-1 to TRBJ2-2, with D possibly TRBD2 on 6 matching bases. Germline V gene data show CDR1 as SGHRS and CDR2 as YFSETQ. The CDR3 totals 16 residues. With 4 bases removed from V and 1 base from J, the gap between germline ends came to 14 bases. The CDR3 region has the DNA TGCGCCAGCAGCCACACCCTGGGGGGGAACACCGGGGAGCTGTTTTTT. Translating it yields CASSHTLGGNTGELFF.

This clone was seen only once. This chain connects TRBV10-1 to TRBJ1-1; 8 bases are a match to TRBD1. Unmatched junction bases numbered 11, after V lost 9 bases and J lost 5 bases. The CDR3 has 14 amino acids. Germline assignment: CDR1 WNHNN and CDR2 SYGVQD (reference sequence). The CDR3 reads CARTIDRGETEAFF. The CDR3 DNA reads TGCGCCAGGACCATTGACAGGGGAGAGACTGAAGCTTTCTTT.

The chain links TRBV5-1 to TRBJ2-5; the match to TRBD1 covers 12 bases. The trim removed 0 bases at V and 5 bases at J, leaving 17 bases unmatched. Germline assignment: CDR1 SGHRS and CDR2 YFSETQ. The CDR3 extends over 20 amino acids. The CDR3 sequence: CASSLGWYPGQGAPGETQYF. CDR3 coding DNA: TGCGCCAGCAGCTTGGGATGGTACCCGGGACAGGGGGCGCCCGGGGAGACCCAGTACTTC.

The V and J genes are TRBV29-1 and TRBJ2-5, with TRBD2 matching 7 bases. CDR1 is SQVTM and CDR2 is ANQGSEA in the germline V gene. This CDR3 is 13 amino acids long. Trimming removed 4 bases from V and 4 bases from J; junction bases left unmatched: 6. The CDR3 DNA follows: TGCAGCGTTGGGGGAGGGACGGGAGAGACCCAGTACTTC. Protein: CSVGGGTGETQYF.

V gene TRBV28 combines with J gene TRBJ2-1; 7 nucleotides align to TRBD2. This CDR3 spans 13 amino acids. J was trimmed by 3 bases and V by 8 bases; bases with no gene match: 4. Germline CDR1 MDHEN, CDR2 SYDVKM. Here the CDR3 DNA reads TGTGCCAGCCGGGAGGAACGCTACAATGAGCAGTTCTTC. Protein: CASREERYNEQFF.

The V gene is TRBV9, the J gene TRBJ1-3, with D hard to call. The CDR3 length is 14 residues. Trimming took off 0 bases at V and 3 bases at J, with 7 bases between the two ends. In germline, CDR1 is SGDLS, CDR2 YYNGEE. CDR3 region: CASSVVGSGNTIYF. As DNA, the CDR3 is TGTGCCAGCAGCGTAGTGGGGAGTGGAAACACCATATATTTT.

The V call is TRBV13, the J call TRBJ2-3; TRBD2 agrees at 9 bases. The germline V gene encodes CDR1 PRHDT and CDR2 FYEKMQ (reference sequence). This CDR3 spans 15 amino acids. With 6 bases clipped from V and 4 bases from J, the junction kept 8 bases outside the gene matches. This CDR3 reads CASRRRAGGADTQYF. DNA of the CDR3: TGTGCCAGCAGAAGACGGGCGGGGGGGGCAGATACGCAGTATTTT.

The chain combines TRBV21-1 with TRBJ1-3; the D call TRBD1 from the table was never checked on the DNA. TRBV21-1 is classified as a pseudogene. CDR3 length: 14 amino acids. The DNA of the CDR3 is TGTGCCAGCAGCATAGGGGGTGCTGGAAACACCATATATTTT. It is translated as CASSIGGAGNTIYF.

The chain links TRBV19 to TRBJ1-1; 9 positions match TRBD1. This CDR3 spans 14 amino acids. V was clipped by 8 bases and J by 10 bases; unmatched bases: 14. Germline V CDR1 and CDR2: LNHDA, SQIVND (reference sequence). The CDR3 region has the DNA TGTGCCAGTCTATCCCCCGGGACAGGGTTTCGAGCTTTCTTT. This codes for CASLSPGTGFRAFF.